This T cell receptor beta chain derives from a study of blood T cell repertoires in COVID-19 (dated by TCRdb to the early 2020s). Regarding the complete study: Samples from collaborators originated in the United States, Italy and Spain and spanned both the acute and convalescent phases of COVID-19. The material from the prospective study consisted of cDNA or gDNA derived from T cells, B-cell-depleted T cells, or PBMCs. Subjects who had been exposed to COVID-19, were actively infected with it, or had recovered from it provided the deeply sampled blood TCRbeta repertoires that made up the dataset. The repertoires were released in a freely available public database meant as a resource for research on the immune response to SARS-CoV-2. The samples were drawn from two sources: the first 160 participants of the ongoing ImmuneRACE study, and 1,000 to 1,500 subjects contributed by 6 global collaborators. A de-identified subject ID, COVID-19 status, age in years and sex were almost always included in the sample metadata. Where HLA class I and class II types were available, the types were taken from metadata supplied by the sample provider, not from assay-based typing. What the research found in general, with its limitations: The quantity of clinical and demographic metadata differed by source and by participant and was supplied without curation.

TCRbeta CDR3 regions were amplified from genomic DNA using the immunoSEQ Assay, a bias-controlled multiplex PCR. The original methods were these. Nucleated cell counts per sample were estimated from amplification of reference gene primers within the assay. Sequence reads were collapsed and filtered to measure the absolute abundance of every unique TCRbeta CDR3 rearrangement. Productive Simpson clonality was computed per sample as the square root of Simpson's diversity index over productive rearrangements. TCRdb mirrors the immuneACCESS table, restricted to in-frame sequences. Some clones are absent from its copies; in checked studies, under half trace to an unresolved V gene, and the reason for the others is unknown. For V, J and clone size, that table is used; D and trimming come from the DNA. A total of around 82,000 clones appear in this sample, 75% to 85% of them only once. Jointly, the top ten make up 8.5% to 10% of the sample.

About this clone: The clone's antigen remains unknown. Base qualities are not provided; no much larger clone lies one nucleotide away.

The CDR3 spans 14 residues, from the cysteine through the phenylalanine. Just the 42-base CDR3 DNA is kept, in frame starting at base 1. The junction shows trimming of 3 bases on V and 3 bases on J, plus 9 bases between the germline ends. Reading the germline V gene gives CDR1 KGHSH and CDR2 LQKENI. One collaborating source in Seattle enrolled patients while the patients were actively infected and followed the patients over time throughout the course of disease. Collaborating institutions collected whole blood in K2EDTA tubes following their own protocols. For TCRbeta analysis, collaborator samples were shipped as frozen whole blood, as isolated PBMCs, or as DNA extracted from either sample type.

The sequence derives from a man aged 50-59 years with COVID-19, enrolled during active disease. Sequencing was done on a sample of peripheral blood. This receptor chain uses TRBV18 and TRBJ1-5, with the D gene call left open. This receptor has the CDR3 CASSPQVTNQPQHF. The DNA sequence follows: TGTGCCAGCTCACCTCAGGTAACCAATCAGCCCCAGCATTTT. The variable domain in full, with residues beyond the CDR3 obtained from the reference TRBV18 and TRBJ1-5 genes, is NAGVMQNPRHLVRRRGQEARLRCSPMKGHSHVYWYRQLPEEGLKFMVYLQKENIIDESGMPKERFSAEFPKEGPSILRIQQVVRGDSAAYFCASSPQVTNQPQHFGDGTRLSIL.